These 21 T cell receptor beta chains share one sample of origin, sequenced in a study of CD8+ T cells in alopecia areata. Sequencing templates came from extracted RNA that was reverse transcribed into cDNA. Some clones are missing from TCRdb's copy, which holds only in-frame ones; the method was immunoSEQ multiplex PCR. This table holds about 190,000 clones, about 60% found once. The sample's treatment: oral pan-JAK inhibitor, 5-10 mg twice daily. Sample: CD4+ T cells sorted from blood, taken at week 4, from a patient treated with tofacitinib. The receptor source for this set is a human donor with alopecia areata.

CDR3 DNA: TGTGCCAGCAGTCAAATGGGGACAGGGAGCAATCAGCCCCAGCATTTT. Amino acids: CASSQMGTGSNQPQHF. This chain uses TRBV27 with TRBJ1-5; TRBD1 agrees at 9 bases. With V trimmed by 5 bases and J by 1 base, 6 bases remained unmatched. Per germline, CDR1 MNHEY and CDR2 SMNVEV (reference sequence). This CDR3 has 16 amino acids.

The genes are TRBV27 and TRBJ1-5, with 9 bases lining up with TRBD1. Looked up from germline, CDR1 is MNHEY and CDR2 is SMNVEV (reference sequence). The CDR3 has 15 residues. V shed 6 bases and J 4 bases; nucleotides not matched to a gene: 7. The CDR3 bases are TGTGCCAGCAGAGCCGGGACAGGGTGGAATCAGCCCCAGCATTTT. This gives the protein CASRAGTGWNQPQHF.

This clone has only a few counts. The genes are TRBV19 and TRBJ1-2, with TRBD1 identical over 8 bases. The CDR3 loop spans 14 amino acids. Looked up from germline, CDR1 is LNHDA and CDR2 is SQIVND (reference sequence). V gave up 7 bases and J gave up 8 bases; unmatched junction bases: 12. CDR3 protein: CASTPGQGLWGYTF. In DNA, the CDR3 is TGTGCCAGTACCCCTGGACAGGGCCTCTGGGGCTACACCTTC.

V is TRBV30 and J is TRBJ1-6; D is uncertain. CDR3 size: 14 residues. The V end lost 2 bases, the J end lost 5 bases, and 10 bases lay between the germline ends. Per germline, CDR1 GTSNPN and CDR2 SVGIG (reference sequence). CDR3 in amino acids: CAWSQGLDNSPLHF. The CDR3 DNA reads TGTGCCTGGAGTCAAGGGTTGGATAATTCACCCCTCCACTTT.

V usage is TRBV5-4 and J usage is TRBJ1-4; D is uncertain. The CDR3 runs 13 residues. V was clipped by 0 bases and J by 8 bases, with 8 bases between them. The germline V gene encodes CDR1 SGHNT and CDR2 YYREEE (reference sequence). This CDR3 is CASSLAGVEKLFF. CDR3 in DNA: TGTGCCAGCAGCTTGGCCGGGGTGGAAAAACTGTTTTTT.

The chain employs TRBV7-9 and TRBJ2-1; 8 bases line up with TRBD2. Germline loops: CDR1 SEHNR, CDR2 FQNEAQ (reference sequence). This CDR3 comprises 16 residues. Trimming removed 4 bases from V and 6 bases from J; junction bases left unmatched: 11. The CDR3 here is CASSSRGTRGVNEQFF. In DNA, the CDR3 is TGTGCCAGCAGCTCTCGAGGGACTAGAGGCGTCAATGAGCAGTTCTTC.

V is TRBV11-1 and J is TRBJ2-2; D gene uncertain. There are 16 residues in the CDR3. The V gene lost 1 base and the J gene lost 1 base, with 10 bases spanning the gap. The V gene's germline CDR1 is SGHAT and CDR2 FQDESV (reference sequence). Here the CDR3 reads CASSLVLTVNTGELFF. The DNA for the CDR3 is TGTGCCAGCAGCTTAGTACTGACGGTGAACACCGGGGAGCTGTTTTTT.

The chain links TRBV29-1 to TRBJ1-1, with D possibly TRBD1 on 5 matching bases. The CDR3 covers 13 residues. CDR1 is SQVTM, CDR2 ANQGSEA, per germline. The V and J ends lost 5 bases and 5 bases respectively, with 15 bases between them. This chain's CDR3 is CSVKRAPGTEAFF. The CDR3 DNA is TGCAGCGTTAAAAGGGCCCCAGGGACTGAAGCTTTCTTT.

CDR3 sequence reads: CASSGSGTGGWLGSNQPQHF. CDR3 DNA: TGTGCCAGCAGTGGGTCCGGGACAGGGGGCTGGTTAGGTAGCAATCAGCCCCAGCATTTT. The rearrangement joins TRBV27 to TRBJ1-5; 12 nucleotides line up with TRBD1. The germline CDR1 and CDR2 sequences are MNHEY and SMNVEV (reference sequence). V shed 5 bases, J shed 0 bases, and the junction held 14 bases outside the gene matches. The CDR3 is 20 amino acids.

The CDR3 sequence is CASSLYLGTGGQTQYF. CDR3 nucleotide sequence: TGTGCCAGCAGTTTATACTTGGGGACAGGGGGACAGACCCAGTACTTC. The rearrangement links TRBV27 to TRBJ2-5; TRBD1 matches 11 bases. This CDR3 comprises 16 residues. CDR1 is MNHEY, CDR2 SMNVEV, per germline (reference sequence). V dropped 1 base and J dropped 6; count of bases not matched to a gene: 7.

The chain uses TRBV14 and TRBJ1-1; D gene ambiguous. Germline values: CDR1 SGHDN, CDR2 FVKESK. V dropped 3 bases and J dropped 1 base, with 3 bases sitting between them. There are 12 residues in the CDR3. The CDR3 coding sequence is TGTGCCAGCAGCCACTGGAACACTGAAGCTTTCTTT. Protein: CASSHWNTEAFF. The variable domain in full, completed from reference TRBV14 and TRBJ1-1, reads EAGVTQFPSHSVIEKGQTVTLRCDPISGHDNLYWYRRVMGKEIKFLLHFVKESKQDESGMPNNRFLAERTGGTYSTLKVQPAELEDSGVYFCASSHWNTEAFFGQGTRLTVV.

The chain carries TRBV6-5 and TRBJ2-4; 8 bases map to TRBD2. There are 15 residues in the CDR3. Germline assignment: CDR1 MNHEY and CDR2 SVGAGI. V lost 5 bases and J lost 1; bases outside the gene matches: 4. As DNA, the CDR3 is TGTGCCAGCAGTCCGGGAGGGAACGCCAAAAACATTCAGTACTTC. Translated, it gives CASSPGGNAKNIQYF.

This sequence joins TRBV28 and TRBJ2-7, with 9 positions matching TRBD2. Trimming cost V 7 bases and J 5 bases; bases outside gene matches: 9. The CDR3 is 14 amino acids. In germline, CDR1 is MDHEN, CDR2 SYDVKM. The CDR3 loop reads CASIFAGGMHEQYF. CDR3 nucleotides: TGTGCCAGCATCTTCGCGGGAGGGATGCACGAGCAGTACTTC.

The J gene is TRBJ2-7, the V gene TRBV27; 10 nucleotides agree with TRBD2. V lost 4 bases and J lost 3; bases outside the gene matches: 9. The CDR3 has 16 residues. Germline values: CDR1 MNHEY, CDR2 SMNVEV (reference sequence). The CDR3 protein is CASSSLVTSGVYEQYF. In DNA, the CDR3 is TGTGCCAGCAGTTCCCTCGTAACTAGCGGGGTCTACGAGCAGTACTTC.

The V call is TRBV6-5, the J call TRBJ2-2, with D possibly TRBD1 on 6 matching bases. CDR3 length: 15 residues. V was shortened by 6 bases and J by 6 bases, with 17 bases between the two germline ends. Germline CDR1 and CDR2: MNHEY and SVGAGI. Here the CDR3 reads CASRPQQGLSGELFF. CDR3 DNA sequence: TGTGCCAGCAGACCTCAGCAGGGGTTGTCCGGGGAGCTGTTTTTT.

This chain uses TRBV7-9 with TRBJ2-3, with TRBD1 matching over 10 bases. The CDR3 covers 16 residues. The germline gives CDR1 SEHNR, CDR2 FQNEAQ (reference sequence). With 6 bases clipped from V and 2 bases from J, the junction kept 8 bases outside the gene matches. CDR3 amino acids: CASSPDRGWDTDTQYF. The CDR3 nucleotides read TGTGCCAGCAGTCCGGACAGGGGGTGGGACACAGATACGCAGTATTTT. The full variable domain, rest sourced from reference TRBV7-9 and TRBJ2-3, is DTGVSQNPRHKITKRGQNVTFRCDPISEHNRLYWYRQTLGQGPEFLTYFQNEAQLEKSRLLSDRFSAERPKGSFSTLEIQRTEQGDSAMYLCASSPDRGWDTDTQYFGPGTRLTVL.

As for this clone: Other DNA sequences in this sample translate to the same CDR3. V gene TRBV29-1 combines with J gene TRBJ2-7; 14 bases are shared with TRBD2. This CDR3 is 13 amino acids long. J gave up 4 bases and V 4 bases, and 0 bases lay outside the gene matches. Germline V gene data show CDR1 as SQVTM and CDR2 as ANQGSEA. As DNA, the CDR3 is TGCAGCGTTGGACTAGCGGGAGGGTACGAGCAGTACTTC. Translating gives CSVGLAGGYEQYF.

This clone occurred a few times. V and J are TRBV20-1 and TRBJ2-7; D is perhaps TRBD2 (6 bases). CDR1 is DFQATT, CDR2 SNEGSKA, per germline (reference sequence). Trimming pared 5 bases from V and 6 bases from J, leaving 11 bases between. The CDR3 contains 11 residues. The CDR3 loop reads CSAPGRTEQYF. CDR3 bases: TGCAGTGCTCCTGGGAGGACCGAGCAGTACTTC.

The CDR3 region has the DNA TGCGCCAGCAGCCCTGTAGCGGGAGTCAATGAGCAGTTCTTC. Protein: CASSPVAGVNEQFF. V usage is TRBV5-1 and J usage is TRBJ2-1; TRBD2 matches 9 bases. The CDR3 runs 14 residues. The germline V gene encodes CDR1 SGHRS and CDR2 YFSETQ. The junction had 5 bases not matched to a gene; V was cut back by 4 bases and J by 6 bases.

This clone is a singleton in its sample. This chain uses TRBV6-5 with TRBJ2-3; tentatively, D is TRBD2 (6 bases). There are 15 residues in the CDR3. Trimming left V 6 bases short and J 2 bases short, with 15 bases between. The germline V gene encodes CDR1 MNHEY and CDR2 SVGAGI. CDR3 nucleotides: TGTGCCAGCAGCTTTAGACTAGATAACACAGATACGCAGTATTTT. Amino acids: CASSFRLDNTDTQYF.

The chain couples TRBV5-4 to TRBJ2-7, with 10 bases matching TRBD2. Looked up from germline, CDR1 is SGHNT and CDR2 is YYREEE (reference sequence). With V trimmed by 0 bases and J by 10 bases, 10 bases remained unmatched. The CDR3 covers 15 residues. The CDR3 sequence is CASSLGGSGRQKQYF. CDR3 coding DNA: TGTGCCAGCAGCTTGGGTGGTAGCGGGAGGCAAAAACAGTACTTC.